Only one count was recorded for the clone carrying this T cell receptor beta chain. Antigen specificity is unknown. The data are from a study of lymphopenia after photon versus proton radiotherapy. The study's findings and limits: Better survival with proton therapy was suggested as possible, not demonstrated. In patients who died, overall survival fell as post-nadir TCR diversity dropped more. Post-nadir diversity loss with photons came from oligoclonal expansion, particularly CD8+ Temra cells.

Using immunoSEQ multiplex PCR, the repertoire was profiled, and TCRdb retains in-frame clones only, with some absent. The sample records about 83,000 clones, around 88% being singletons. Germline V gives CDR1 MNHEY, CDR2 SVGAGI. CDR3 length: 16 amino acids. After removal of 0 bases from V and 2 bases from J, the junction contained 2 bases not matched to a gene. V is TRBV6-5 and J is TRBJ1-3; 9 nucleotides line up with TRBD1. The clonotype was recovered from a man between 60 and 75 years old with pancreatic cancer. Sequencing was performed on peripheral blood, taken from a patient treated with proton-based radiotherapy. The CDR3, as DNA: TGTGCCAGCAGTTACTCGACAGGGGGGACTGGAAACACCATATATTTT. Its translation: CASSYSTGGTGNTIYF.